The clone carrying this T cell receptor (beta chain) showed up just a few times. Its matching antigen is unknown. The record originates from a study of a mutant IDH1 vaccine in newly diagnosed glioma. Across the study: The initiation of vaccination occurred 4-6 weeks after radiotherapy alone, or with temozolomide cycles. Sex distribution of treated patients was approximately 60% male and around 40% female; mean age was 40.4 years. Patients got radiotherapy, temozolomide, or both beforehand, and most got both.

The time point is: week 47, end of study. Each vaccine dose was 300 ug of mutant IDH1 20-mer peptide, with topical imiquimod. Donors' newly diagnosed IDH1-mutant WHO grade 3 or 4 astrocytomas lacked nuclear ATRX. The germline V gene encodes CDR1 MNHEY and CDR2 SMNVEV (reference sequence). The ends were cut back, 2 bases at V and 6 bases at J, with 10 bases in the middle. This CDR3 is 14 amino acids long. TCRdb's copy holds only in-frame clones and misses some; the assay was immunoSEQ multiplex PCR. The sample shows 30,000 to 35,000 clones, 89% of them seen only once. The TCR comes from a man aged 35 to 55 with glioma. V and J are TRBV27 and TRBJ2-2; D perhaps matches TRBD2 (5 bases). Material: PBMCs, obtained from a glioma patient whose treatment included an IDH1 peptide vaccine. The CDR3 sequence is CASSLISGAGELFF. The CDR3 region has the DNA TGTGCCAGCAGTTTAATATCCGGGGCCGGGGAGCTGTTTTTT.